Each of the 14 T cell receptor beta chains below was sequenced from the same sample in a study of shared T cell receptors in the human thymus (dated by TCRdb to the early 2020s). Libraries were built with the immunoSEQ multiplex PCR assay. Sourced from immuneACCESS, this table was stored by TCRdb with only in-frame sequences that have V and J called. A share of the clones is absent; for the studies checked, an unresolved V gene accounts for under half, and the remainder has no known explanation. This sample has roughly 500,000 clones in its table, and 70% to 80% of those were observed once. Jointly, the top ten make up roughly 0.013% of the sample. The sample was also linked to a second study, of human thymus T cells.

Sequencing was performed on thymocytes. These receptors were obtained from a boy younger than two with a congenital heart defect. Donor details come from another sample of the same person, matched by shared clones.

A few counts support this clone. This sequence joins TRBV27 and TRBJ2-5; D is perhaps TRBD1 (6 bases). Germline V gene data show CDR1 as MNHEY and CDR2 as SMNVEV (reference sequence). The CDR3 is made up of 17 amino acids. V dropped 3 bases and J dropped 1 base, with 18 bases sitting between them. The CDR3 sequence is CASSLRGKGPSQETQYF. Here the CDR3 DNA reads TGTGCCAGCAGTTTGAGGGGGAAGGGTCCGAGCCAAGAGACCCAGTACTTC.

CDR3 nucleotides: TGTGCCAGCAGTTCCTACACCTCCCCCCGACTCGTCGATACGCAGTATTTT. Translation gives CASSSYTSPRLVDTQYF. V and J are TRBV27 and TRBJ2-3; D ambiguous. Germline lookup yields CDR1 MNHEY and CDR2 SMNVEV (reference sequence). The V gene lost 4 bases and the J gene lost 6 bases, with 23 bases spanning the gap. CDR3 length: 17 amino acids.

Here the CDR3 reads CASSPSGVANEKLFF. The CDR3 region has the DNA TGTGCCAGCAGCCCCTCGGGAGTGGCTAATGAAAAACTGTTTTTT. The chain is built from TRBV5-6 and TRBJ1-4; D not resolved. Per the germline V gene, CDR1 is SGHDT and CDR2 is YYEEEE. With 4 bases removed from V and 3 bases from J, the gap between germline ends came to 13 bases. The CDR3 covers 15 residues.

The chain links TRBV19 to TRBJ2-7; 8 nucleotides align to TRBD2. Germline trimming cut 5 bases from V and 0 bases from J; bases unmatched to any gene: 6. The CDR3 contains 15 residues. The V gene's germline CDR1 is LNHDA and CDR2 SQIVND (reference sequence). Here the CDR3 reads CASSGSGKVSYEQYF. The DNA of the CDR3 is TGTGCCAGTAGTGGTAGCGGGAAGGTCTCCTACGAGCAGTACTTC.

The chain carries TRBV9 and TRBJ2-3, with 9 bases identical to TRBD2. The CDR3 has 15 amino acids. Germline-derived CDR1 and CDR2 are SGDLS and YYNGEE. J was trimmed by 2 bases and V by 1 base; bases with no gene match: 2. CDR3 bases: TGTGCCAGCAGCGTACTAGCGGGACACACAGATACGCAGTATTTT. This translates into CASSVLAGHTDTQYF.

This clone was observed a single time. Other DNA sequences from this sample encode an identical CDR3 as well. The CDR3 sequence is CASSPGQGSYEQYF. The CDR3 DNA follows: TGCGCCAGCAGCCCGGGACAGGGGTCCTACGAGCAGTACTTC. The rearrangement uses TRBV4-3 and TRBJ2-7; 10 bases align to TRBD1. Germline-derived CDR1 and CDR2 are LGHNA and YSLEER. CDR3 length equals 14 residues. The trim removed 4 bases at V and 1 base at J, leaving 1 base unmatched.

V usage is TRBV27 and J usage is TRBJ2-1; D uncertain. This CDR3 is 16 amino acids long. V lost 3 bases, J lost 2 bases, and 14 bases lay in between. In germline, CDR1 is MNHEY, CDR2 SMNVEV (reference sequence). In DNA, the CDR3 is TGTGCCAGCAGTTTCCGAAAGTGGAGCCCCTACAATGAGCAGTTCTTC. Amino acid sequence: CASSFRKWSPYNEQFF.

This chain connects TRBV5-6 to TRBJ2-3; 9 nucleotides line up with TRBD2. The CDR3 is 16 residues long. V lost 4 bases to trimming and J lost 3 bases; unmatched junction nucleotides: 9. Per the germline V gene, CDR1 is SGHDT and CDR2 is YYEEEE. CDR3 amino acids: CASSPRTSVRTDTQYF. Written as DNA, the CDR3 is TGTGCCAGCAGCCCTAGGACTAGCGTACGAACAGATACGCAGTATTTT. Together with reference TRBV5-6 and TRBJ2-3, the CDR3 gives the full variable domain: DAGVTQSPTHLIKTRGQQVTLRCSPKSGHDTVSWYQQALGQGPQFIFQYYEEEERQRGNFPDRFSGHQFPNYSSELNVNALLLGDSALYLCASSPRTSVRTDTQYFGPGTRLTVL.

The chain carries TRBV5-1 and TRBJ2-7, with D tentatively TRBD1 (5 bases). Per the germline V gene, CDR1 is SGHRS and CDR2 is YFSETQ. The CDR3 covers 15 residues. V was cut by 0 bases and J by 2 bases, with 12 bases left in between. This CDR3 is CASSLGQDNPYEQYF. CDR3 sequence (DNA): TGCGCCAGCAGCTTGGGGCAGGACAACCCCTACGAGCAGTACTTC.

In this sample, this clone turned up a few times. The chain combines TRBV16 with TRBJ1-1; D is possibly TRBD1 (5 bases). Per the germline V gene, CDR1 is KGHSY and CDR2 is FQNENV. Trimming cost V 4 bases and J 7 bases, with 10 bases left between them. This CDR3 region has 12 residues. The CDR3 sequence: CASSLRRGEAFF. The CDR3 nucleotides read TGTGCCAGCAGCCTCAGAAGGGGTGAAGCTTTCTTT.

This clone turned up a few times. This chain connects TRBV4-2 to TRBJ2-1, with D maybe TRBD2 (5 bases). CDR1 and CDR2 from the germline V gene are LGHNA and YNFKEQ. The CDR3 is made up of 20 amino acids. The V gene lost 0 bases and the J gene lost 3 bases, with 24 bases spanning the gap. CDR3 protein: CASSQDKVSVRLQLYNEQFF. DNA for the CDR3: TGTGCCAGCAGCCAAGATAAAGTTTCCGTGAGACTACAACTCTACAATGAGCAGTTCTTC.

The J gene is TRBJ2-4, the V gene TRBV21-1; the table's D call, TRBD2, was not checked against the DNA. TRBV21-1 is tagged as a pseudogene. The CDR3 is made up of 16 amino acids. The CDR3 bases are TGTGCCAGCAGCCCCATAGCGGGAACGACTGAAAACATTCAGTACTTC. Its protein product is CASSPIAGTTENIQYF.

The chain carries TRBV30 and TRBJ2-5; D may be TRBD2 (6 bases). The J call may be faulty, since TRBJ2-7 better matches the DNA end. CDR3 length equals 14 residues. Germline CDR1 GTSNPN, CDR2 SVGIG (reference sequence). The CDR3 DNA sequence: TGTGCCTGGAGTGTGTCTAGCGTCTCCTACGAGCAGTACTTC. This encodes CAWSVSSVSYEQYF.

V and J are TRBV4-1 and TRBJ1-5, with a tentative D call TRBD1 (5 bases). Germline V gives CDR1 MGHRA, CDR2 YSYEKL. The CDR3 loop spans 15 amino acids. V was pared by 0 bases and J by 11 bases, with 17 bases between. This CDR3 reads CASSQESQTGRSQHF. In nucleotides, the CDR3 is TGCGCCAGCAGCCAAGAATCGCAAACAGGTCGGTCCCAGCATTTT.